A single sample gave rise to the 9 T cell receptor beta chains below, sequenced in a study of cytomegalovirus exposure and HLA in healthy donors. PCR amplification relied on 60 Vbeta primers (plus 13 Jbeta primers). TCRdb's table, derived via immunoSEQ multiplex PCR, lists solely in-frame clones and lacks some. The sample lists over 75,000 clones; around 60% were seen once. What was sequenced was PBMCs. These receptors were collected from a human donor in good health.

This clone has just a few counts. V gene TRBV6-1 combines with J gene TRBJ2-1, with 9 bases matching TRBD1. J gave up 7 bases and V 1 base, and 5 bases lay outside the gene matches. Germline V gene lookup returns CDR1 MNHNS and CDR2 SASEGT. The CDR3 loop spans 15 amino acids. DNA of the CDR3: TGTGCCAGCAGTGAAGTACAGGGGGCATCGAATGAGCAGTTCTTC. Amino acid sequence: CASSEVQGASNEQFF.

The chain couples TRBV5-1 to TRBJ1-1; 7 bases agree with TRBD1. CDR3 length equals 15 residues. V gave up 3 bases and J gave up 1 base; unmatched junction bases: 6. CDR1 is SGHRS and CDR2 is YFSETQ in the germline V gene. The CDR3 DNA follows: TGCGCCAGCAGCTCAGGGGGTGGATGGAACACTGAAGCTTTCTTT. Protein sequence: CASSSGGGWNTEAFF.

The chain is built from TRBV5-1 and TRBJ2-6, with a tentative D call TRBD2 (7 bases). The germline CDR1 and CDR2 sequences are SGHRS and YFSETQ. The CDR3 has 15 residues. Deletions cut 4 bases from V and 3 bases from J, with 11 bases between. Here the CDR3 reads CASSGGASGANVLTF. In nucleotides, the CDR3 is TGCGCCAGCAGCGGGGGGGCCAGTGGGGCCAACGTCCTGACTTTC.

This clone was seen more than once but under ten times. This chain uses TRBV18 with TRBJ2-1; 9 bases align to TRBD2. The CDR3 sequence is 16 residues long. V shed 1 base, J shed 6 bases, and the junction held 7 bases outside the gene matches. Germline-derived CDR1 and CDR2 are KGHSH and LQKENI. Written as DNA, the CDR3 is TGTGCCAGCTCACCACAACCGACTAGCGGTACCAATGAGCAGTTCTTC. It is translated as CASSPQPTSGTNEQFF.

The CDR3 protein is CASKGVSAEAFF. The CDR3, as DNA: TGTGCCAGCAAGGGGGTTTCCGCTGAAGCTTTCTTT. The rearrangement joins TRBV7-9 to TRBJ1-1; maybe TRBD1 (6 bases). V gave up 7 bases and J gave up 6 bases, with 12 bases separating them. The CDR3 loop spans 12 amino acids. Germline-derived CDR1 and CDR2 are SEHNR and FQNEAQ (reference sequence).

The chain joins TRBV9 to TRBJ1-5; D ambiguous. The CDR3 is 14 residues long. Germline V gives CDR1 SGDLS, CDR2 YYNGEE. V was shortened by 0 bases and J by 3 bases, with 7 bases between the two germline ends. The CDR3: CASSVGSVNQPQHF. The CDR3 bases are TGTGCCAGCAGCGTAGGATCGGTCAATCAGCCCCAGCATTTT. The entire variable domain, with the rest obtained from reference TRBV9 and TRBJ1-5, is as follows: DSGVTQTPKHLITATGQRVTLRCSPRSGDLSVYWYQQSLDQGLQFLIQYYNGEERAKGNILERFSAQQFPDLHSELNLSSLELGDSALYFCASSVGSVNQPQHFGDGTRLSIL.

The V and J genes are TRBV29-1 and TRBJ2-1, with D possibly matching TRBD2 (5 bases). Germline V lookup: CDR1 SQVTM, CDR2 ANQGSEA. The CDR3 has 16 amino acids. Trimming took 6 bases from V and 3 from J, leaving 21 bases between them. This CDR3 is CSVGSSGSVHYNEQFF. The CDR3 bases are TGCAGCGTAGGGTCTTCGGGGTCGGTACACTACAATGAGCAGTTCTTC.

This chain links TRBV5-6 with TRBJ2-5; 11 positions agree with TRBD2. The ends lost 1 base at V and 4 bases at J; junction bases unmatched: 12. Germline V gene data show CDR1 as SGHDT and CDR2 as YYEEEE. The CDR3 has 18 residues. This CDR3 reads CASSLYSLAGGVLETQYF. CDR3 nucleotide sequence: TGTGCCAGCAGCTTGTACTCGCTAGCGGGGGGAGTGTTAGAGACCCAGTACTTC.

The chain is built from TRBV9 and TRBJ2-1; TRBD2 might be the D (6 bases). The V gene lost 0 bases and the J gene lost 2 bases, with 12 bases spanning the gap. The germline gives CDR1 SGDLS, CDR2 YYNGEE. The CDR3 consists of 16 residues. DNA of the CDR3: TGTGCCAGCAGCGTAGGGGGCGGGGCTACCTACAATGAGCAGTTCTTC. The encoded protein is CASSVGGGATYNEQFF.